These 29 T cell receptor beta chains were all obtained from the same sample, sequenced in a study of cytomegalovirus exposure and HLA in healthy donors. TCRdb's table, derived via immunoSEQ multiplex PCR, lists solely in-frame clones and lacks some. The table records fewer than 250,000 clones, more than 75% of them present only once. Sequencing was performed on PBMCs. These receptors came from a woman aged 18-30 years in good health and CMV-seronegative.

This CDR3 is CASSPDQGGYEQYF. CDR3 nucleotides: TGTGCCAGCTCACCGGACCAAGGGGGCTACGAGCAGTACTTC. The V gene is TRBV18, the J gene TRBJ2-7; a possible D gene is TRBD1 (6 bases). V lost 3 bases and J lost 3, with 12 bases in between. The germline V gene encodes CDR1 KGHSH and CDR2 LQKENI. This CDR3 has 14 amino acids.

The rearrangement uses TRBV6-6 and TRBJ1-2, with D possibly matching TRBD1 (6 bases). This CDR3 spans 14 amino acids. The V end was cut by 6 bases, the J end by 2 bases, with 13 bases between. The germline V gene encodes CDR1 MNHNY and CDR2 SVGAGI (reference sequence). CDR3 sequence reads: CASSQGQMNYGYTF. The CDR3 coding sequence is TGTGCCAGCAGCCAGGGACAAATGAACTATGGCTACACCTTC.

The rearrangement joins TRBV28 to TRBJ2-4, with 9 bases lining up with TRBD2. V was clipped by 6 bases and J by 0 bases; unmatched bases: 9. The CDR3 contains 17 residues. In germline, CDR1 is MDHEN, CDR2 SYDVKM. The CDR3 protein is CASRLAGIKLAKNIQYF. The CDR3 nucleotides are TGTGCCAGCAGGCTAGCGGGGATAAAGTTAGCCAAAAACATTCAGTACTTC.

The rearrangement joins TRBV25-1 to TRBJ2-1, with D maybe TRBD1 (5 bases). Germline loops: CDR1 MGHDK, CDR2 SYGVNS. This CDR3 comprises 15 residues. Trimming took 2 bases from V and 3 from J, leaving 11 bases between them. The CDR3 spells CASSEDSAYYNEQFF. The CDR3 DNA reads TGTGCCAGCAGTGAAGACAGCGCATACTACAATGAGCAGTTCTTC.

The genes are TRBV2 and TRBJ2-7; the D gene is possibly TRBD2 (5 bases). The CDR3 runs to 14 residues. Germline CDR1 is SNHLY and CDR2 is FYNNEI. Trimming left V 7 bases short and J 1 base short, with 14 bases between. This chain's CDR3 is CASTVSVTSYEQYF. Written as DNA, the CDR3 is TGTGCCAGCACCGTTAGCGTAACATCCTACGAGCAGTACTTC.

The gene calls are TRBV27 and TRBJ2-1; 8 bases align to TRBD2. V dropped 3 bases and J dropped 1; count of bases not matched to a gene: 11. Germline V gene lookup returns CDR1 MNHEY and CDR2 SMNVEV (reference sequence). CDR3 size: 18 residues. This CDR3 reads CASSFRAGEDGSYNEQFF. CDR3 in DNA: TGTGCCAGCAGTTTCCGAGCGGGAGAAGATGGGTCCTACAATGAGCAGTTCTTC.

This chain links TRBV5-1 with TRBJ1-1; possible D gene TRBD1, 5 bases. V was trimmed by 6 bases and J by 5 bases, leaving 20 bases between them. CDR3 length equals 15 residues. Germline V gives CDR1 SGHRS, CDR2 YFSETQ. The CDR3 DNA sequence: TGCGCCAGCAAAATCGTCCAGGGAAAGGAGACTGAAGCTTTCTTT. Translating gives CASKIVQGKETEAFF.

The V and J genes are TRBV7-2 and TRBJ2-3, with D unclear. The CDR3 contains 12 residues. Germline values: CDR1 SGHTA, CDR2 FQGNSA. Trimming pared 5 bases from V and 4 bases from J, leaving 7 bases between. CDR3 protein: CASSPMADTQYF. The CDR3 region has the DNA TGTGCCAGCAGCCCTATGGCAGATACGCAGTATTTT.

The CDR3 bases are TGTGCCAGCAGTCCCGACACCCGCAATCAGCCCCAGCATTTT. It codes for CASSPDTRNQPQHF. This rearrangement joins TRBV6-5 to TRBJ1-5; D not certain. The CDR3 is made up of 14 amino acids. CDR1 MNHEY and CDR2 SVGAGI come from the germline V gene. The V and J ends lost 5 bases and 2 bases respectively, with 10 bases between them.

V usage is TRBV5-6 and J usage is TRBJ2-6; possible D gene TRBD2, 5 bases. This CDR3 is 14 amino acids long. CDR1 is SGHDT and CDR2 is YYEEEE in the germline V gene. V was clipped by 3 bases and J by 2 bases, with 6 bases between them. The CDR3 DNA reads TGTGCCAGCAGCTGGCGGGCTGGGGCCAACGTCCTGACTTTC. It translates to CASSWRAGANVLTF.

The J gene is TRBJ2-7, the V gene TRBV15; TRBD2 agrees at 7 bases. The V and J ends lost 1 base and 7 bases, in that order; junction bases with no gene match: 7. The CDR3 extends over 14 amino acids. CDR1 is LNHNV and CDR2 is YYDKDF in the germline V gene (reference sequence). CDR3 sequence: CATSRAEGGVEQYF. In DNA, the CDR3 is TGTGCCACCAGCAGAGCCGAGGGAGGGGTAGAGCAGTACTTC.

Ten or more counts support this clone. The genes are TRBV6-6 and TRBJ1-1; D not certain. Germline V CDR1 and CDR2: MNHNY, SVGAGI (reference sequence). The CDR3 totals 13 residues. Trimming removed 1 base from V and 11 bases from J, with 14 bases in between. Here the CDR3 DNA reads TGTGCCAGCAGTTACTGGCCTCAGGCGGGCGCTTTCTTT. Amino acids: CASSYWPQAGAFF.

V and J are TRBV5-1 and TRBJ2-6; D may be TRBD2 (5 bases). Germline V gene data show CDR1 as SGHRS and CDR2 as YFSETQ. The CDR3 sequence is 15 residues long. V dropped 1 base and J dropped 1 base, with 6 bases sitting between them. The CDR3 sequence is CASSLSGSGANVLTF. CDR3 bases: TGCGCCAGCAGCTTGTCGGGGTCTGGGGCCAACGTCCTGACTTTC.

This chain uses TRBV10-2 with TRBJ1-2, with D possibly TRBD1 on 5 matching bases. This CDR3 contains 12 residues. Germline CDR1 and CDR2: WSHSY and SAAADI. Trimming removed 5 bases from V and 4 bases from J, with 8 bases in between. The CDR3 is CASSLDSYGYTF. In DNA, the CDR3 is TGCGCCAGCAGTCTCGACAGCTATGGCTACACCTTC.

The chain carries TRBV27 and TRBJ2-1, with D possibly being TRBD2 (6 bases). CDR3 length: 14 amino acids. Between the trimmed V and J ends, which lost 6 bases and 3 bases, there was a span of 12 bases. Germline assignment: CDR1 MNHEY and CDR2 SMNVEV (reference sequence). The chain's CDR3 is CASREGLSYNEQFF. CDR3 in DNA: TGTGCCAGCAGGGAGGGACTGAGCTACAATGAGCAGTTCTTC.

The chain uses TRBV6-1 and TRBJ1-1, with TRBD1 matching over 10 bases. Germline V gene lookup returns CDR1 MNHNS and CDR2 SASEGT. The trim removed 6 bases at V and 7 bases at J, leaving 2 bases unmatched. The CDR3 has 12 residues. The CDR3 loop reads CASSRTGGEAFF. In DNA form, the CDR3 reads TGTGCCAGCAGCAGGACAGGGGGTGAAGCTTTCTTT.

The chain combines TRBV15 with TRBJ1-2, with 9 bases aligning to TRBD1. The CDR3 is 14 amino acids. V gave up 1 base and J gave up 10 bases; unmatched junction bases: 7. Germline V gene lookup returns CDR1 LNHNV and CDR2 YYDKDF (reference sequence). The CDR3 nucleotides read TGTGCCACCAGCAGAGTAGGGGGACAGGGCCCCTACACCTTC. Amino acids: CATSRVGGQGPYTF.

CDR3 coding DNA: TGTGCCAGCAGCCTCCGGAGGGGGTTTCTAGCGGGAGACTACGAGCAGTACTTC. Protein: CASSLRRGFLAGDYEQYF. J is TRBJ2-7 and V is TRBV7-2; 10 nucleotides line up with TRBD2. Germline CDR1 reads SGHTA; CDR2 reads FQGNSA. The ends lost 5 bases at V and 3 bases at J; junction bases unmatched: 16. The CDR3 loop spans 18 amino acids. Supplemented by reference TRBV7-2 and TRBJ2-7, the full variable domain reads GAGVSQSPSNKVTEKGKDVELRCDPISGHTALYWYRQSLGQGLEFLIYFQGNSAPDKSGLPSDRFSAERTGGSVSTLTIQRTQQEDSAVYLCASSLRRGFLAGDYEQYFGPGTRLTVT.

J is TRBJ2-1 and V is TRBV19, with TRBD2 matching over 11 bases. Trimming took 3 bases from V and 5 from J; bases not matched to a gene: 6. Germline-derived CDR1 and CDR2 are LNHDA and SQIVND (reference sequence). The CDR3 length is 16 residues. This CDR3 reads CASSMRGLAVNNEQFF. CDR3 in DNA: TGTGCCAGTAGTATGAGGGGACTAGCGGTTAACAATGAGCAGTTCTTC.

This chain uses TRBV7-3 with TRBJ1-1, with a weak D call TRBD1 (5 bases). V was pared by 5 bases and J by 2 bases, with 9 bases between. CDR1 and CDR2 (germline): SGHTA, FQGTGA. The CDR3 totals 13 residues. This CDR3 is CASSQQGNTEAFF. Here the CDR3 DNA reads TGTGCCAGCAGCCAGCAGGGAAACACTGAAGCTTTCTTT. Using reference TRBV7-3 and TRBJ1-1 for the parts outside the CDR3, the full variable domain is GAGVSQTPSNKVTEKGKYVELRCDPISGHTALYWYRQSLGQGPEFLIYFQGTGAADDSGLPNDRFFAVRPEGSVSTLKIQRTERGDSAVYLCASSQQGNTEAFFGQGTRLTVV.

The chain employs TRBV19 and TRBJ1-2; maybe TRBD1 (5 bases). Per germline, CDR1 LNHDA and CDR2 SQIVND (reference sequence). The V gene lost 9 bases and the J gene lost 1 base, with 18 bases spanning the gap. The CDR3 sequence is 15 residues long. The CDR3 nucleotides read TGTGCCAGCCGACTAGACAGCGCCTATAACTATGGCTACACCTTC. Its protein is CASRLDSAYNYGYTF.

The sample holds one count of this clone. The J gene is TRBJ2-7, the V gene TRBV6-1, with 7 bases identical to TRBD2. The CDR3 is 18 residues long. Trimming removed 0 bases from V and 3 bases from J; junction bases left unmatched: 14. CDR1 and CDR2 from the germline V gene are MNHNS and SASEGT. CDR3 coding DNA: TGTGCCAGCAGTGAAGCGCAGAGTTTTTGGGCTAGCGGCTACGAGCAGTACTTC. It specifies CASSEAQSFWASGYEQYF.

This chain connects TRBV5-4 to TRBJ2-5; unclear D gene. The germline gives CDR1 SGHNT, CDR2 YYREEE (reference sequence). This CDR3 has 14 residues. Trimming took 0 bases from V and 1 from J, leaving 7 bases between them. CDR3 sequence (DNA): TGTGCCAGCAGCTTGGTTGCCAGCCAAGAGACCCAGTACTTC. This gives the protein CASSLVASQETQYF.

The chain employs TRBV7-8 and TRBJ1-5; 8 bases align to TRBD1. CDR1 is SGHVS and CDR2 is FQNEAQ in the germline V gene. V dropped 5 bases and J dropped 0; count of bases not matched to a gene: 6. This CDR3 is 16 amino acids long. CDR3 amino acids: CASSVGTGRSNQPQHF. The CDR3 bases are TGTGCCAGCAGCGTTGGGACAGGTCGTAGCAATCAGCCCCAGCATTTT. The full variable domain, its missing parts supplied by reference TRBV7-8 and TRBJ1-5, is GAGVSQSPRYKVAKRGQDVALRCDPISGHVSLFWYQQALGQGPEFLTYFQNEAQLDKSGLPSDRFFAERPEGSVSTLKIQRTQQEDSAVYLCASSVGTGRSNQPQHFGDGTRLSIL.

The chain has TRBV6-5 and TRBJ1-1; weak D call: TRBD1 (5 bases). Trimming removed 2 bases at V and 1 base at J, with 11 bases between. This CDR3 is 15 amino acids long. The germline V gene has CDR1 MNHEY and CDR2 SVGAGI. The CDR3 loop is CASSYGHLGNTEAFF. As DNA, the CDR3 is TGTGCCAGCAGTTACGGACACCTGGGGAACACTGAAGCTTTCTTT.

The rearrangement links TRBV5-1 to TRBJ1-2; 12 nucleotides match TRBD1. The V segment lost 3 bases and the J segment 8 bases; nucleotides outside the gene matches: 5. The CDR3 spans 14 residues. CDR1 is SGHRS, CDR2 YFSETQ, per germline. The CDR3 loop reads CASSWDRGRDGYTF. CDR3 bases: TGCGCCAGCAGCTGGGACAGGGGGCGCGACGGCTACACCTTC. Full variable domain (remainder filled in from reference TRBV5-1 and TRBJ1-2): KAGVTQTPRYLIKTRGQQVTLSCSPISGHRSVSWYQQTPGQGLQFLFEYFSETQRNKGNFPGRFSGRQFSNSRSEMNVSTLELGDSALYLCASSWDRGRDGYTFGSGTRLTVV.

The chain joins TRBV5-1 to TRBJ2-1; 9 bases map to TRBD2. This CDR3 has 16 residues. Unmatched junction bases numbered 5, after V lost 0 bases and J lost 4 bases. The germline V gene has CDR1 SGHRS and CDR2 YFSETQ. CDR3 amino acids: CASSLVGAGGYNEQFF. The DNA of the CDR3 is TGCGCCAGCAGCTTGGTAGGCGCGGGAGGGTACAATGAGCAGTTCTTC.

The V gene is TRBV6-1, the J gene TRBJ1-4, with 9 bases matching TRBD1. J gave up 7 bases and V 1 base, and 10 bases lay outside the gene matches. Germline CDR1 MNHNS, CDR2 SASEGT. There are 17 residues in the CDR3. This chain's CDR3 is CASSEVVPQGAFEKLFF. The CDR3 bases are TGTGCCAGCAGTGAAGTAGTGCCACAGGGGGCTTTTGAAAAACTGTTTTTT.

The chain uses TRBV19 and TRBJ1-2, with a tentative D call TRBD1 (6 bases). Looked up from germline, CDR1 is LNHDA and CDR2 is SQIVND (reference sequence). The CDR3 sequence is 15 residues long. The V end lost 1 base, the J end lost 4 bases, and 13 bases lay between the germline ends. In DNA, the CDR3 is TGTGCCAGTAGTATAGCGGACAGTTTCAGCTATGGCTACACCTTC. Translated, it gives CASSIADSFSYGYTF.